This passage covers 12 T cell receptor beta chains from one sample sequenced in a study of blood T cell repertoires in COVID-19. TCRdb's copy holds only in-frame clones and misses some; the assay was immunoSEQ multiplex PCR. Of about 270,000 clones detected, about nine tenths appear once; the ten largest clones hold around 3%. Sequencing was carried out using PBMCs or T cells enriched from blood (not recorded which). The receptors here all came from a woman aged 50 to 65 who had recovered from COVID-19.

The table lists this clone with a few counts. V and J are TRBV19 and TRBJ2-3, with a possible D match to TRBD2 (6 bases). The CDR3 loop spans 14 amino acids. Deletions cut 5 bases from V and 7 bases from J, with 16 bases between. Per the germline V gene, CDR1 is LNHDA and CDR2 is SQIVND (reference sequence). CDR3 nucleotides: TGTGCCAGTAGTGGGGGACTGGGGTGGAATACGCAGTATTTT. It translates to CASSGGLGWNTQYF.

This chain links TRBV3-1 (or the pseudogene TRBV3-2) with TRBJ1-6; D gene uncertain. From germline, CDR1 is LGHDT and CDR2 YNNKEL (reference sequence). The CDR3 length is 16 residues. V lost 0 bases, J lost 11 bases, and 17 bases lay in between. Here the CDR3 DNA reads TGTGCCAGCAGCCAAGATGGCGTGTTGAGGTATCCACCCCTCCACTTT. This encodes CASSQDGVLRYPPLHF.

The chain carries TRBV27 and TRBJ1-4; TRBD1 aligns across 8 bases. The J segment lost 10 bases and the V segment lost 7 bases, leaving 14 bases of the junction unmatched. The germline gives CDR1 MNHEY, CDR2 SMNVEV (reference sequence). The CDR3 contains 15 residues. In nucleotides, the CDR3 is TGTGCCAGCACGTACACACAGGGGGTCGGAGGAAAACTGTTTTTT. Its translation: CASTYTQGVGGKLFF.

There are a few counts of this clone. The V and J genes are TRBV5-8 and TRBJ2-6, with D maybe TRBD2 (5 bases). The CDR3 runs 16 residues. V was cut by 4 bases and J by 3 bases, with 14 bases left in between. CDR1 and CDR2 (germline): SGHTS, YDEGEE. CDR3 sequence (DNA): TGTGCCAGCAGCCCTGTACGAGGGTTTGGGGCCAACGTCCTGACTTTC. This codes for CASSPVRGFGANVLTF.

This sequence joins TRBV9 and TRBJ2-7; D not certain. The V and J ends lost 3 bases and 1 base respectively, with 8 bases between them. The CDR3 extends over 13 amino acids. Looked up from germline, CDR1 is SGDLS and CDR2 is YYNGEE. Written as DNA, the CDR3 is TGTGCCAGCAGCGGCACCGGGTCCTACGAGCAGTACTTC. Translating it yields CASSGTGSYEQYF.

J is TRBJ2-7 and V is TRBV7-3, with TRBD1 matching over 8 bases. With V trimmed by 5 bases and J by 1 base, 13 bases remained unmatched. Germline assignment: CDR1 SGHTA and CDR2 FQGTGA. This CDR3 spans 17 amino acids. CDR3 protein: CASSATGGSSTSYEQYF. The CDR3 nucleotides are TGTGCCAGCAGCGCTACAGGGGGATCGAGTACGTCCTACGAGCAGTACTTC. Full variable domain (missing parts from reference TRBV7-3 and TRBJ2-7): GAGVSQTPSNKVTEKGKYVELRCDPISGHTALYWYRQSLGQGPEFLIYFQGTGAADDSGLPNDRFFAVRPEGSVSTLKIQRTERGDSAVYLCASSATGGSSTSYEQYFGPGTRLTVT.

This clone was detected only once. The chain joins TRBV28 to TRBJ1-5; D is possibly TRBD1 (6 bases). This CDR3 region has 18 residues. V was clipped by 4 bases and J by 0 bases, with 19 bases between them. Per the germline V gene, CDR1 is MDHEN and CDR2 is SYDVKM. This chain's CDR3 is CASSSPSHPDSSNQPQHF. The CDR3 bases are TGTGCCAGCAGTTCCCCATCCCACCCGGACAGTAGCAATCAGCCCCAGCATTTT.

The genes are TRBV4-3 and TRBJ2-1; 7 nucleotides align to TRBD2. V lost 0 bases and J lost 2; bases outside the gene matches: 4. Germline CDR1 is LGHNA and CDR2 is YSLEER. The CDR3 has 16 residues. The CDR3 loop is CASSQDYGLAYNEQFF. The CDR3 region has the DNA TGCGCCAGCAGCCAAGATTACGGACTAGCCTACAATGAGCAGTTCTTC.

This sequence joins TRBV5-6 and TRBJ2-5; 9 bases line up with TRBD1. V was clipped by 4 bases and J by 1 base; unmatched bases: 11. Per germline, CDR1 SGHDT and CDR2 YYEEEE. The CDR3 length is 17 residues. CDR3: CASSDSPGTGPQETQYF. The CDR3 nucleotides read TGTGCCAGCAGCGACAGCCCCGGGACAGGGCCCCAAGAGACCCAGTACTTC.

The gene calls are TRBV29-1 and TRBJ1-4; unclear D gene. Germline assignment: CDR1 SQVTM and CDR2 ANQGSEA. CDR3 length: 11 amino acids. V gave up 7 bases and J gave up 5 bases, with 8 bases separating them. CDR3 region: CSGRLNEKLFF. DNA for the CDR3: TGCAGCGGCAGATTAAATGAAAAACTGTTTTTT.

The J gene is TRBJ2-4, the V gene TRBV4-1, with D unresolved. The CDR3 has 14 amino acids. Germline CDR1 reads MGHRA; CDR2 reads YSYEKL. V gave up 4 bases and J gave up 0 bases, with 7 bases separating them. CDR3 protein: CASSPTVAKNIQYF. In nucleotides, the CDR3 is TGCGCCAGCAGCCCGACTGTAGCCAAAAACATTCAGTACTTC.

This clone came up once. The chain joins TRBV5-1 to TRBJ1-5; 10 positions agree with TRBD1. V lost 3 bases and J lost 15; bases outside the gene matches: 15. The germline V gene encodes CDR1 SGHRS and CDR2 YFSETQ. The CDR3 runs 15 residues. The CDR3 nucleotides are TGCGCCAGCAGCTCCGGGACAGGGGATGAATCACCACCGCATTTT. It yields the protein CASSSGTGDESPPHF.